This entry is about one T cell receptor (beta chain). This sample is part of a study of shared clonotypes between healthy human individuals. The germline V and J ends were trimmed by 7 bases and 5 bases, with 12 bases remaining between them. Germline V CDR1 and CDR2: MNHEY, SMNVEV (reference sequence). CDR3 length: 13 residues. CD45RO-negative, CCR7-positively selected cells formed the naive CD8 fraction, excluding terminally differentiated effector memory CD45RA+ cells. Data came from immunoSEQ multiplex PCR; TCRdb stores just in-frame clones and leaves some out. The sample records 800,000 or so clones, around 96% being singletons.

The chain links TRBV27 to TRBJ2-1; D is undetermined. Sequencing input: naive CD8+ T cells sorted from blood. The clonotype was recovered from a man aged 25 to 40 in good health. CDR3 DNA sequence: TGTGCCAGCACTTACCTTGGCGACAATGAGCAGTTCTTC. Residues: CASTYLGDNEQFF.